This TCR beta chain originates from a study of breast tumors, draining lymph nodes, adjacent tissues. Whole-study results and caveats: That most tumor T cells come from lymph nodes remained unproven. Luminal-like breast cancer showed significantly greater tumor-nontumor repertoire similarity than basal-like breast cancer did.

TCRdb re-called the multiplex PCR reads through MiXCR, storing one row per CDR3 protein. The table has some 110,000 distinct CDR3 sequences, 30% seen once. Axillary draining lymph nodes of breast cancer patients supplied the node samples. Details on this clonotype: Its antigen is currently unknown.

Sequenced input: axillary lymph node tissue. The sequence was collected from a female donor with breast cancer. Some clones in this sample may be carry-over from other donors' samples.

CDR3 loop: CSASGGSGYEQYF. DNA for the CDR3: TGCAGTGCTAGTGGGGGGAGTGGGTACGAGCAGTACTTC. V and J are TRBV20-1 and TRBJ2-7; tentative D call: TRBD2 (6 bases). The ends were cut back, 3 bases at V and 4 bases at J, with 13 bases in the middle. The CDR3 loop spans 13 amino acids. CDR1 is DFQATT, CDR2 SNEGSKA, per germline (reference sequence).